This T cell receptor beta chain was retrieved from a study of identifying expanded T cells in peripheral blood. The CDR3 is 14 amino acids. The V gene's germline CDR1 is SSHAT and CDR2 FNYEAQ (reference sequence). V dropped 4 bases and J dropped 4 bases, with 13 bases sitting between them. Sequencing used immunoSEQ multiplex PCR; TCRdb keeps in-frame clones, though not all of them. The sample lists approximately 110,000 clones; around 89% were seen once. The chain combines TRBV7-7 with TRBJ2-5; D perhaps matches TRBD1 (6 bases). This sequence was found in a person aged 18 to 75 in good health. The specimen sequenced was blood. CDR3: CASSSGTGLETQYF. The CDR3 nucleotides are TGTGCCAGCAGCTCAGGAACAGGGTTAGAGACCCAGTACTTC.